This T cell receptor beta chain was retrieved from a study of blood T cells in healthy people across ages. This clonotype has only a few counts. PCR was performed a second time for about 7 to 12 cycles using a sample-barcoded 5' primer and a J-beta primer mix. In TCRdb, the 5' RACE reads were re-called with MiXCR into one record per CDR3 protein. The sample lists fewer than 2,000,000 distinct CDR3 sequences, 30% to 40% seen once, with roughly 23% in the top ten. After removal of 4 bases from V and 5 bases from J, the junction contained 5 bases not matched to a gene. The germline V gene encodes CDR1 KGHDR and CDR2 SFDVKD. The CDR3 sequence is 15 residues long.

The sample taken for sequencing was blood. The source of this sequence is a human donor in good health. V and J are TRBV24-1 and TRBJ1-5, with TRBD1 matching 9 bases. The CDR3 loop reads CATSDQTGGDQPQHF. In nucleotides, the CDR3 is TGTGCCACCAGTGACCAAACAGGGGGCGATCAGCCCCAGCATTTT.